These 8 T cell receptor beta chains originate from one sample sequenced in a study of breast tumors, draining lymph nodes, adjacent tissues. Axillary draining lymph nodes of breast cancer patients supplied the node samples. Using its own MiXCR run on the multiplex PCR reads, TCRdb lists one record per CDR3 protein. The sample lists around 230,000 distinct CDR3 sequences; about 30% were seen once. The sequencing input was axillary lymph node tissue. The source of these receptors is a female donor with breast cancer. Some clones in this sample may be carry-over from other donors' samples.

This clonotype has ten or more counts. V gene TRBV6-5 combines with J gene TRBJ1-6, with unresolved D. Germline lookup yields CDR1 MNHEY and CDR2 SVGAGI. This CDR3 region has 14 residues. V gave up 7 bases and J gave up 10 bases, with 17 bases separating them. The CDR3 region has the DNA TGTGCCAGCAAGGAGGGAGGATATGTCTCACCCCTCCACTTT. This codes for CASKEGGYVSPLHF.

This clonotype was counted only a few times. A much larger clone lies a single base off, so this may be a read error. The V gene is TRBV20-1, the J gene TRBJ2-5, with D possibly being TRBD2 (6 bases). The CDR3 consists of 14 residues. Trimming shortened V by 3 bases and J by 7 bases, and 18 bases separated the two germline ends. Germline V gene data show CDR1 as DFQATT and CDR2 as SNEGSKA (reference sequence). Written as DNA, the CDR3 is TGCAGTGCTAGTGGGGGGAATCGCCTCGCGACCCAGTACTTC. As protein: CSASGGNRLATQYF.

This clonotype appeared many times. The chain recombines TRBV11-3 with TRBJ2-1; 8 nucleotides align to TRBD2. The CDR3 spans 16 residues. Germline V CDR1 and CDR2: SGHNT, YENEEA. The V segment lost 5 bases and the J segment 9 bases; nucleotides outside the gene matches: 15. The CDR3: CASSRRVAGITSEQFF. CDR3 DNA sequence: TGTGCCAGCAGCCGTAGGGTAGCGGGAATCACCAGTGAGCAGTTCTTC.

Remarks on this clonotype: This may be a read error, as it is one base from a much larger clone. The chain carries TRBV11-3 and TRBJ1-5, with no clear D. The CDR3 covers 13 residues. V shed 6 bases and J shed 4 bases, with 10 bases lying between them. The germline V gene encodes CDR1 SGHNT and CDR2 YENEEA. This chain's CDR3 is CASSSPPNQPQHF. DNA of the CDR3: TGTGCCAGCAGTTCTCCCCCTAATCAGCCCCAGCATTTT.

This clonotype was counted many times. The chain couples TRBV2 to TRBJ1-5, with D possibly matching TRBD1 (5 bases). Trimming stripped 6 bases from V and 7 bases from J, with 16 bases between. The CDR3 spans 14 residues. CDR1 and CDR2 (germline): SNHLY, FYNNEI. The CDR3 loop is CASRGRGPNQPQHF. Here the CDR3 DNA reads TGTGCCAGCAGGGGGAGGGGCCCCAACCAGCCCCAGCATTTT.

This clonotype showed up many times. The chain recombines TRBV7-6 with TRBJ2-7, with 7 positions matching TRBD1. The CDR3 spans 15 residues. CDR1 and CDR2 (germline): SGHVS, FNYEAQ. V trimming: 5 bases; J trimming: 2 bases; junction bases outside the gene matches: 9. The CDR3 loop reads CASSPPGQRTYEQYF. The CDR3 DNA reads as TGTGCCAGCAGCCCGCCGGGACAGCGAACCTACGAGCAGTACTTC. The complete variable domain, with remaining parts taken from reference TRBV7-6 and TRBJ2-7, reads GAGVSQSPRYKVTKRGQDVALRCDPISGHVSLYWYRQALGQGPEFLTYFNYEAQQDKSGLPNDRFSAERPEGSISTLTIQRTEQRDSAMYRCASSPPGQRTYEQYFGPGTRLTVT.

This clonotype was detected ten times or more. This chain links TRBV19 with TRBJ2-1; 9 bases agree with TRBD2. This CDR3 has 14 residues. Per the germline V gene, CDR1 is LNHDA and CDR2 is SQIVND (reference sequence). The ends lost 8 bases at V and 6 bases at J; junction bases unmatched: 8. The CDR3 DNA follows: TGTGCCAGTCGCACGGCGGGAGGGGGCAATGAGCAGTTCTTC. Translating it yields CASRTAGGGNEQFF.

This clonotype was seen at least ten times. This chain connects TRBV10-3 to TRBJ2-7; D not resolved. The CDR3 loop spans 13 amino acids. Trimming took off 7 bases at V and 7 bases at J, with 17 bases between the two ends. The germline CDR1 and CDR2 sequences are ENHRY and SYGVKD. CDR3 in DNA: TGTGCCATCAAGGGTACCACCCGAGCTGAGCAGTACTTC. Protein sequence: CAIKGTTRAEQYF.